The clone carrying this T cell receptor beta chain appeared a few times. The V end lost 2 bases, the J end lost 11 bases, and 13 bases lay between the germline ends. There are 13 residues in the CDR3. CDR1 is KGHSH and CDR2 is LQKENI in the germline V gene. The data were obtained in a study of blood T cells in healthy people across ages. Sample-barcoded 5' priming and a J-beta primer mix drove a second PCR of 7 to 11 cycles. Every sample gave at least 2.5 million paired-end reads containing CDR3. TCRdb re-derived calls from the 5' RACE reads in MiXCR, one entry per CDR3 protein. This table holds around 2 million distinct CDR3 sequences, about two fifths found once. The sample providers were healthy Caucasian people from Russia, aged about 6 to 95.

The chain uses TRBV18 and TRBJ2-4; possibly TRBD1 for D (6 bases). This sequence originates from a human donor in good health. The sequenced sample consisted of blood. The CDR3 nucleotides are TGTGCCAGCTCACCAAGGGACACTGGGTTTCAGTACTTC. Translation gives CASSPRDTGFQYF.